The sequence of this T cell receptor beta chain was determined in a study of cytomegalovirus exposure and HLA in healthy donors (dated by TCRdb to about 2017). Some background on the complete study: In an earlier analysis of some 550 of the donors, 276 Gb of sequence data and 100 million or so unique TCR beta sequences from about 179 million T cells were reported. Of the roughly 400 genotyped donors, over 80% were placed in the genetic ancestry cluster associated with self-reported Caucasian donors. The study combined high-throughput TCR immunosequencing, statistical association of individual TCRs with disease status, and machine learning to predict cytomegalovirus infection status. Genome-wide SNP genotypes for about 65% of the roughly 670 donors were used in a later genetic analysis, which treated that subset as a discovery cohort. In an earlier analysis of a few hundred of the donors, high-throughput TCR beta sequencing was used to judge whether each TCR beta V gene segment behaved as functional or pseudogenic. Alongside the repertoire data, information on donor age, sex, ethnicity and CMV serostatus was compiled. In addition to the first cohort of 650 to 800 subjects, a separate validation cohort of approximately 120 different subjects was used. All discovery cohort repertoires had been generated using a single sequencing platform. The later analysis used no new phenotypic data to find candidate immune exposures, relying instead on TCR beta sequences and their occurrence across donors. HLA typing covered class I and class II loci at four-digit resolution. Because of strong linkage in the cohort, roughly five DR-DQ haplotypes were treated as single units for association and clustering. Typing coverage varied by locus: roughly 629-640 donors for A, B, C, DRB1 and DQB1; some 520 for DQA1; approximately 570 for DPA1; around 450 for DPB1. An early release that covered 640 HLA-typed donors contained approximately 320 gigabases of sequencing data and tens of millions of unique TCR sequences. The T cell repertoires of some 670 subjects were profiled by immunosequencing and related to cytomegalovirus serostatus. A later analysis re-analyzed previously published TCR beta repertoires from 666 donors and added high-resolution HLA genotyping to study TCR occurrence patterns. The aim of the study was to test whether cataloging public T cell receptors could identify signatures of past pathogen exposure. Across approximately 420 genotyped donors of the cohort, an average of roughly 200,000 unique TCR beta nucleotide sequences per donor were sequenced, and roughly 17% of those sequences were non-productive.

The library was produced with the immunoSEQ multiplex PCR assay. For the multiplex PCR, a mixture combining 60 forward primers for TCR Vbeta segments and 13 reverse primers for TCR Jbeta segments was used. Amplification of the CDR3 region of rearranged TCR beta genes was performed with a multiplex PCR assay on genomic DNA. The amplified TCR beta libraries were sequenced on the Illumina HiSeq System as 87-base-pair reads. The paper's data handling went like this. A later analysis counted about 80 million unique TCR beta chains across the 670 or so repertoires, and some 11 million of these chains were shared by at least two donors. Raw reads were error-corrected and collapsed into unique sequences with a nearest-neighbor algorithm that merged closely related sequences to remove PCR and sequencing errors. Alignment of CDR3 sequences to IMGT reference sequences was used to assign V, D and J gene segments. For a sequence to be retained, a match of at least six nucleotides was required to both a V gene segment and a J gene segment. A rearrangement was called productive if the CDR3 had no stop codons and remained in frame with V and J, and every other rearrangement was called non-productive. CDR3 was defined according to IMGT convention as the region running from the second conserved V-encoded cysteine to the conserved J-encoded phenylalanine. The earlier analysis of around 640 of the donors excluded sequences that lacked an unambiguous match to a single V gene segment. An earlier analysis of about 600 of the donors called V segments functional above 56.7% productive rearrangements and segregating when the between-donor standard deviation exceeded 5%. A statistical classification framework was built for diagnosing cytomegalovirus status from the catalog of TCR beta chain sequences. A later analysis assigned V and J genes by comparing TCR nucleotide sequences with IMGT/GENE-DB human TR gene sequences. Using the TCRdist pipeline, a later analysis assigned CDR3 sequences along with most-parsimonious VDJ recombination scenarios. In a later analysis, every TCR beta chain was defined by the combination of its CDR3 amino acid sequence and its V-gene family, and reads without a unique V-gene family were dropped. As a way to deal with suspected cross-contamination and a sequencing artifact, a later analysis dropped hundreds of nucleotide sequences that were highly shared and had low generation probability. A later analysis calculated a clonal expansion index for each public chain from normalized within-repertoire ranks of inferred template counts. In a later analysis, generation probabilities were computed with a VDJ recombination model fitted to out-of-frame rearrangements, and the resulting probabilities were checked against IGoR. Hypergeometric tests were used in a later analysis to score TCR-TCR, TCR-HLA and TCR-CMV co-occurrence, with a repertoire-size bias correction applied to the TCR pairs. In a later analysis, false discovery rates were estimated by permuting HLA or CMV assignments 20 times. In a later analysis, co-occurring TCRs were grouped with DBSCAN, and TCRdist sequence similarity was added when clustering was performed within HLA-allele-positive subsets. Repertoires with fewer than 30,000 or more than 120,000 public chains were left out of co-occurrence clustering, as were a few repertoires with anomalous nucleotide sharing. TCRdb mirrors the immuneACCESS table, restricted to in-frame sequences. Some clones are absent from its copies; in checked studies, under half trace to an unresolved V gene, and the reason for the others is unknown. Clone size and V and J calls were adopted from that table, with D and trimming inferred from the DNA. A total of under 150,000 clones appear in this sample, 80% of them only once. 3% to 4% of the sample is taken by the ten largest.

The cohort comprised fewer than 700 healthy bone marrow donors. At the time of sampling, every cohort member was nominally healthy, though immune exposures that went unrecorded were likely present. The donor was CMV seronegative and was included in the group of under 450 seronegative cohort members. Every donor gave a peripheral blood sample, and the peripheral blood mononuclear cells from that sample were used for TCR beta sequencing. Genomic DNA extraction from the blood cell samples was performed with the Qiagen DNeasy Blood Extraction Kit. The CDR3 contains 14 residues, cysteine and phenylalanine counted. Here the CDR3 DNA is all that survives: 42 bases in frame from base 1. CDR1 and CDR2 are read off the germline V gene as SGHRS and YFSETQ. V lost 4 bases and J lost 4 bases; the stretch between them is 14 bases long. General findings and caveats noted by the study authors: Immune exposure information for the cohort was limited to CMV serostatus. The classifier was reported to diagnose cytomegalovirus status with high specificity and sensitivity in both the original and validation cohorts. In a later genetic analysis, fewer N-insertions in productive TCRs were reported among donors in an Asian-associated ancestry cluster than the approximately 710-donor mean. A further reported finding was that TCR beta sequences accurately predicted the HLA-A and HLA-B alleles for most subjects in the first cohort. Linkage disequilibrium might explain the correlated functional status among segregating V segments, but an unknown experimental factor could not be ruled out. A later analysis found that most CMV-associated TCR beta chains appeared HLA-restricted, with HLA associations seemingly driven largely by CMV exposure. The study gave a list of around 170 TCR beta chains associated with cytomegalovirus. In a later analysis, around 15,000 TCR beta sequences were associated with specific HLA alleles at a false discovery rate of 0.05. A later analysis reported that several top co-occurrence clusters appeared linked to parvovirus B19, influenza, CMV and Epstein-Barr virus. Approximately 16 rarely observed V segments, including chromosome 9 orphons, were excluded from the earlier analysis of a few hundred of the donors because counts were too low. According to a later analysis, TCR association rates differed among HLA loci, with DRB1 alleles showing the most associated TCRs and HLA-C alleles showing the fewest. A group of highly shared sequence variants was considered likely to be a technical artifact of the sequencing pipeline. Some IMGT-functional V segments, including TRBV6-2 and TRBV6-3, could not be distinguished by the 87-base-pair reads and were therefore excluded. In an earlier analysis of about 600 of the donors, most TCR beta V segments appeared in productive rearrangements about 87% or about 30% of the time, broadly matching IMGT annotations. HLA typing was unavailable for some donors at each locus, so association tests used only the typed subset. The cohort was sequenced for TCR beta chains only, and without alpha or paired-chain data the features that could be detected were limited. Strong co-occurrence of HLA alleles, especially DR and DQ, made assigning TCR associations to individual alleles difficult. While some public TCRs were present in many individuals, most TCR sequences turned up only very rarely across donors. According to the authors, the approach could potentially be generalized to other disease states and immunological phenotypes. Sequencing depth was assumed to be roughly uniform across donors in the presence/absence analyses, though that assumption may not hold. In vitro tests confirmed that a few of the cytomegalovirus-associated TCR beta chains recognize cytomegalovirus antigens. Compared with equally common non-associated chains, HLA-associated TCR beta chains in a later analysis were more clonally expanded and had lower generation probabilities. An association between a missense DCLRE1C variant and V-gene and J-gene trimming of TCR beta chains was found in a later genetic analysis and replicated in an independent cohort.

This clone has just one count. Its antigen has not been determined. No per-base quality is available; no much larger clone lies one base away. The chain is assembled from TRBV5-1 and TRBJ1-2; the D segment cannot be called with confidence. The sequence was collected from a woman between 40 and 55 years old in good health and CMV-seronegative. The sample was PBMCs. The DNA reads TGCGCCAGCAGCCCGGAGGTCAGTTTCTATGGCTACACCTTC. Its translation reads: CASSPEVSFYGYTF.